This T cell receptor (beta chain) was identified during a study of blood T cell repertoires in COVID-19. What the recovered Cohort 3 donors had was two negative PCRs, clearance, or symptom resolution. Authors' data handling: Reference gene primer amplification in the assay estimated nucleated cell counts. Some clones are missing from TCRdb's copy, which holds only in-frame ones; the method was immunoSEQ multiplex PCR. That table is the source of V, J and clone size, and D and trimming were worked out from the DNA. The sample includes around 250,000 clones, approximately 83% of them seen just once. The sequence was collected from a woman aged 50 to 65 who had recovered from COVID-19. Sequencing was performed on PBMCs or T cells enriched from blood (not recorded which).

CDR3 nucleotide sequence: TGCGCCAGCAGCTTGGGGACCCCAGGGTTCAATAATGAGCAGTTCTTC. Its protein product is CASSLGTPGFNNEQFF. The V gene is TRBV5-1, the J gene TRBJ2-1, with a tentative D call TRBD1 (5 bases). The V gene lost 0 bases and the J gene lost 7 bases, with 17 bases spanning the gap. The CDR3 is made up of 16 amino acids. Germline V gene sequence: CDR1 SGHRS, CDR2 YFSETQ.